The following is a T cell receptor beta chain sequence with its context. Its antigen target is currently unknown. Per-nucleotide qualities are absent, and no much larger clonotype sits a single base away. These data come from a study of T-cell reconstitution after alpha-beta-depleted transplantation in children (dated by TCRdb to about 2016). Background on the whole study: Using TCR repertoire profiling, the study followed T-cell immune reconstitution in a quantitative way in children after TCRalphabeta/CD19-depleted allogeneic hematopoietic cell transplantation.

The library was generated by PCR. Instrument used: Illumina HiSeq 2500. TCR libraries were prepared with molecular barcoding, using unique molecular identifiers to normalize TCRbeta repertoire quantification. The raw public data were reprocessed by TCRdb itself: fastp quality trimming at Q25, MiXCR clonotype calling, in-frame beta chains only. Every distinct CDR3 protein forms one entry, paired with its most common genes and DNA. The sample table shows some 590,000 distinct CDR3 sequences, and roughly a tenth are seen once. About 4.3% of the sample is in the top ten clones. The germline V gene specifies SGHTS as CDR1 and YDEGEE as CDR2. From its cysteine to its phenylalanine, the CDR3 spans 15 amino acids. Of all the DNA, just the CDR3 is kept, 45 bases in frame from base 1. The V and J ends are trimmed by 4 bases and 3 bases, leaving 14 bases between them.

The sample here was PBMCs from the stem cell graft donor, taken from the stem cell graft. The receptor was isolated from a human donor who donated a stem cell graft to a child with acute myeloid leukemia. The chain is encoded by TRBV5-8 joined to TRBJ1-5, with TRBD1 perhaps the D gene, on 5 matching bases. The CDR3 loop reads CASSREWGDNQPQHF. Here is the DNA: TGTGCCAGCAGCCGCGAGTGGGGCGACAATCAGCCCCAGCATTTT.